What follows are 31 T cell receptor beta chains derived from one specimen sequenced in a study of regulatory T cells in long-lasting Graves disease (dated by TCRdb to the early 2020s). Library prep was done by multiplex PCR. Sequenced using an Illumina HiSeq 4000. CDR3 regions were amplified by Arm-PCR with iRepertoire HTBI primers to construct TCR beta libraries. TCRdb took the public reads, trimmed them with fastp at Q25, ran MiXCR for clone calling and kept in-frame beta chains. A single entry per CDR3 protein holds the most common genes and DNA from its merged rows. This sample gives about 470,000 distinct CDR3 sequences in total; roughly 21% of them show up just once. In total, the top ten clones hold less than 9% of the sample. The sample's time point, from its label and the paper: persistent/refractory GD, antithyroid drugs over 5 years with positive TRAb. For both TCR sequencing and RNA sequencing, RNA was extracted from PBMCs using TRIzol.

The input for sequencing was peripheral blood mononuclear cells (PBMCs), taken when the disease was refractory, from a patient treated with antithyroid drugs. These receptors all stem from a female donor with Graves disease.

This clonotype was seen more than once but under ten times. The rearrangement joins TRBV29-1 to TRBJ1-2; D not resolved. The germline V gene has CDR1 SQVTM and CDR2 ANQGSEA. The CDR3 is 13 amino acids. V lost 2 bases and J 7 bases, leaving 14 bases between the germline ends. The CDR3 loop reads CSVEQRGLGGYTF. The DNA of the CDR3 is TGCAGCGTTGAACAGCGCGGTCTAGGTGGCTACACCTTC.

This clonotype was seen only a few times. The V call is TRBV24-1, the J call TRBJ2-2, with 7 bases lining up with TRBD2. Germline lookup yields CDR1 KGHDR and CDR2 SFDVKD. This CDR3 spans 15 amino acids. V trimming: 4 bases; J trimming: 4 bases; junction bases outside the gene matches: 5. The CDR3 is CATSEPGGVTGELFF. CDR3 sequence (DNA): TGTGCCACCAGTGAACCGGGGGGTGTCACCGGGGAGCTGTTTTTT.

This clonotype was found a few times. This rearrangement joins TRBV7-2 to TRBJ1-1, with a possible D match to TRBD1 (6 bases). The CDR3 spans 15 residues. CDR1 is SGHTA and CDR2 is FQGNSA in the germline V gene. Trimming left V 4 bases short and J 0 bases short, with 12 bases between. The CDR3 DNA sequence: TGTGCCAGCAGCTCGGAACAGGGATTGAACACTGAAGCTTTCTTT. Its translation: CASSSEQGLNTEAFF. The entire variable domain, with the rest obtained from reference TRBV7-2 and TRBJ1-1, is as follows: GAGVSQSPSNKVTEKGKDVELRCDPISGHTALYWYRQSLGQGLEFLIYFQGNSAPDKSGLPSDRFSAERTGGSVSTLTIQRTQQEDSAVYLCASSSEQGLNTEAFFGQGTRLTVV.

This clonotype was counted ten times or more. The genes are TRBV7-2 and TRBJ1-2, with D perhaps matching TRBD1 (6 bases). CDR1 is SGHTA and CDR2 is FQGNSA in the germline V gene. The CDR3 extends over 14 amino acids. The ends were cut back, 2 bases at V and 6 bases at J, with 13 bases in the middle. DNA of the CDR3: TGTGCCAGCAGCTTAAGGGCGGGGGGCGATGGCTACACCTTC. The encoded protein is CASSLRAGGDGYTF.

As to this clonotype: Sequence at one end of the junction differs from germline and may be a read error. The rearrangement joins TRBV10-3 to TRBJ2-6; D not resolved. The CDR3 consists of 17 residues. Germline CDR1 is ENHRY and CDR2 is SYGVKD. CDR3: CAISESQSPMSANVLAF. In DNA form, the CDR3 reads TGTGCCATCAGTGAGTCTCAGAGTCCTATGAGTGCCAACGTCCTGGCTTTC.

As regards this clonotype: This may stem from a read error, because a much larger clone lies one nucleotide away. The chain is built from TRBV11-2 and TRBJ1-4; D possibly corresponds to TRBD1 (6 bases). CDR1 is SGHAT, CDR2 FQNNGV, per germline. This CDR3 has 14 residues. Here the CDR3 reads CASRGGFANEKLLF. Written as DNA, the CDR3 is TGTGCCAGCAGAGGGGGTTTCGCTAATGAAAAACTGCTTTTT.

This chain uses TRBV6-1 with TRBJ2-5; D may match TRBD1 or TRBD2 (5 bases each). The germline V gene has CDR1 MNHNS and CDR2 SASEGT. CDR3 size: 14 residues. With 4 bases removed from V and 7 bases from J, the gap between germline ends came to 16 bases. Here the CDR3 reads CASSAPGTLGTQYF. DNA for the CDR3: TGTGCCAGCAGTGCACCCGGGACCCTCGGGACCCAGTACTTC.

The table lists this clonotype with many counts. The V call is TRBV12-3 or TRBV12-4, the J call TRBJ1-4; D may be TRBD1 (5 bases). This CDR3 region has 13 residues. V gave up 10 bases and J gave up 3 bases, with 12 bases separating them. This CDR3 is CATQGRSNEKLFF. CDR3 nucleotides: TGTGCCACCCAGGGACGGTCTAATGAAAAACTGTTTTTT.

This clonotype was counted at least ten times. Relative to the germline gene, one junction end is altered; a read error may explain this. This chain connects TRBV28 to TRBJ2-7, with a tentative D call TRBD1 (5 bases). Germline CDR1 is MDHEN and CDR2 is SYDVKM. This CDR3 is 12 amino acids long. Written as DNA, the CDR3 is TGTGCCAGCAGTCCACAGGCGTACGGGCAGTACTTC. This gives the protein CASSPQAYGQYF.

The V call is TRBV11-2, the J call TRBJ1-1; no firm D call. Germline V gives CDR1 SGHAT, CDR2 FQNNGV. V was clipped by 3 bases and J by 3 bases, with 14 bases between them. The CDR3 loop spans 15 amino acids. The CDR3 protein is CASSFTHRPDTEAFF. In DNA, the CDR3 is TGTGCCAGCAGCTTTACCCACCGGCCGGACACTGAAGCTTTCTTT. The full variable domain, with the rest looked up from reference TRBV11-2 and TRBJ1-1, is EAGVAQSPRYKIIEKRQSVAFWCNPISGHATLYWYQQILGQGPKLLIQFQNNGVVDDSQLPKDRFSAERLKGVDSTLKIQPAKLEDSAVYLCASSFTHRPDTEAFFGQGTRLTVV.

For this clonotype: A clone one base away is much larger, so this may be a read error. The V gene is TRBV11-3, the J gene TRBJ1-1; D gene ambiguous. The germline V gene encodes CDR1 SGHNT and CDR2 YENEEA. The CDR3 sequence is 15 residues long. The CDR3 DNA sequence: TGTGCCGGCAGCCTCCCGACCGGGTTGAACACTGAAGCTTTCTTT. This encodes CAGSLPTGLNTEAFF.

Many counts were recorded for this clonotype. The CDR3 bases are TGTGCCAGCAGCTTCCCTAACTATGGCTACACCTTC. This encodes CASSFPNYGYTF. This chain joins TRBV28 and TRBJ1-2; D call uncertain. The germline V gene encodes CDR1 MDHEN and CDR2 SYDVKM. Trimming pared 6 bases from V and 0 bases from J, leaving 5 bases between. There are 12 residues in the CDR3.

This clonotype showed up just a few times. DNA of the CDR3: TGCAGTGCTGCCCGAGGGGGGCCAAGCTATGGCTACACCTTC. This translates into CSAARGGPSYGYTF. The chain is built from TRBV20-1 and TRBJ1-2; weak D call: TRBD1 (6 bases). The V gene's germline CDR1 is DFQATT and CDR2 SNEGSKA (reference sequence). The CDR3 runs to 14 residues. V was clipped by 5 bases and J by 4 bases, with 17 bases between them.

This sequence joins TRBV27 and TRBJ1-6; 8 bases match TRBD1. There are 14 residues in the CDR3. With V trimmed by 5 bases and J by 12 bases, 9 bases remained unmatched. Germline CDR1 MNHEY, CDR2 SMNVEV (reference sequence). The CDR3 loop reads CASSLDRGAVPLHF. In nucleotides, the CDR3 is TGTGCCAGCAGTCTTGACAGGGGCGCCGTACCCCTCCACTTT.

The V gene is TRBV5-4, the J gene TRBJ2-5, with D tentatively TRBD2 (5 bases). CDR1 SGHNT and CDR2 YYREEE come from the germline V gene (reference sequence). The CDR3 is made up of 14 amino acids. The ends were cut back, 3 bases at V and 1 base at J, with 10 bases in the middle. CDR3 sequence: CASSSGVGQETQYF. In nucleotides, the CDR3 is TGTGCCAGCAGCTCCGGGGTAGGCCAAGAGACCCAGTACTTC.

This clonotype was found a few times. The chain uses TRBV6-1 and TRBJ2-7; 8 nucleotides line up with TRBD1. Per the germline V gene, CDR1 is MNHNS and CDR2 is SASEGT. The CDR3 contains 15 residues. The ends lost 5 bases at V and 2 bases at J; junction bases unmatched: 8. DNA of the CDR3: TGTGCCAGCAGTCTCCATGACAGGGGTACCTACGAGCAGTACTTC. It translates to CASSLHDRGTYEQYF.

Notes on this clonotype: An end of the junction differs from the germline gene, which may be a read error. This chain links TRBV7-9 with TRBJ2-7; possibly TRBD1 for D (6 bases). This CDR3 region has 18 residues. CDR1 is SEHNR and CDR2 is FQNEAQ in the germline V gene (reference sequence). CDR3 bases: TGTGCCAGCAGCTTAATAGCCGATGCACAGGGCTCCTCCTACGAGCAGCACTTC. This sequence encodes CASSLIADAQGSSYEQHF.

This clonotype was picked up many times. CDR3 in amino acids: CASSLTIYEQYF. CDR3 nucleotides: TGTGCCAGCAGTTTAACTATCTACGAGCAGTACTTC. The genes are TRBV28 and TRBJ2-7, with no clear D. Germline values: CDR1 MDHEN, CDR2 SYDVKM. V was clipped by 2 bases and J by 3 bases, with 5 bases between them. This CDR3 contains 12 residues. Variable domain in full (rest from reference TRBV28 and TRBJ2-7): DVKVTQSSRYLVKRTGEKVFLECVQDMDHENMFWYRQDPGLGLRLIYFSYDVKMKEKGDIPEGYSVSREKKERFSLILESASTNQTSMYLCASSLTIYEQYFGPGTRLTVT.

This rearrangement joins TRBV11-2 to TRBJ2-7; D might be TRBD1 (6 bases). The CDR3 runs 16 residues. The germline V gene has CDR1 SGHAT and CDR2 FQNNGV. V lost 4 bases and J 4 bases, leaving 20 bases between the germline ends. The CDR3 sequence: CASSWSGTGTPYEQYF. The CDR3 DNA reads TGTGCCAGCAGCTGGAGTGGGACCGGGACACCGTACGAGCAGTACTTC.

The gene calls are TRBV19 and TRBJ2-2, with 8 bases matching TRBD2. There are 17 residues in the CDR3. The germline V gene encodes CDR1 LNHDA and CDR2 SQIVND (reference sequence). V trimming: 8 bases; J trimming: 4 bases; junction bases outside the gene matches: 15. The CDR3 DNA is TGTGCCAGTGGAAAGCGGGAGTGGTATGAGGGCACCGGGGAGCTGTTTTTT. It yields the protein CASGKREWYEGTGELFF. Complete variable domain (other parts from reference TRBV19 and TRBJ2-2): DGGITQSPKYLFRKEGQNVTLSCEQNLNHDAMYWYRQDPGQGLRLIYYSQIVNDFQKGDIAEGYSVSREKKESFPLTVTSAQKNPTAFYLCASGKREWYEGTGELFFGEGSRLTVL.

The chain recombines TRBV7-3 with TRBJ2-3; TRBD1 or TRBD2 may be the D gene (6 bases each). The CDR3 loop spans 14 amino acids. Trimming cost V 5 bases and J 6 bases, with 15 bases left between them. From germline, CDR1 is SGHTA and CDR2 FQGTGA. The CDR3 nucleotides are TGTGCCAGCAGCGCGGGACAAGGATTGGATACGCAGTATTTT. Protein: CASSAGQGLDTQYF.

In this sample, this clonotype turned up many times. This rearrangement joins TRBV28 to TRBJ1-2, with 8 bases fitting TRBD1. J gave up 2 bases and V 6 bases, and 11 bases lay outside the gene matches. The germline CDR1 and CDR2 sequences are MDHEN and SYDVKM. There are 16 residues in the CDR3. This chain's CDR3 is CASSQGGHRGNYGYTF. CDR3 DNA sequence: TGTGCCAGCAGCCAGGGGGGTCACAGGGGGAACTATGGCTACACCTTC.

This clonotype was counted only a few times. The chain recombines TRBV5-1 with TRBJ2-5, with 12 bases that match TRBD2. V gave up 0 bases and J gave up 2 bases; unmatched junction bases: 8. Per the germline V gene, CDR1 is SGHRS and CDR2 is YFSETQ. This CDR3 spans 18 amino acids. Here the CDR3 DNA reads TGCGCCAGCAGCTTGGGGCTAGCGGGGGGGCCCGGACAAGAGACCCAGTACTTC. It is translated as CASSLGLAGGPGQETQYF.

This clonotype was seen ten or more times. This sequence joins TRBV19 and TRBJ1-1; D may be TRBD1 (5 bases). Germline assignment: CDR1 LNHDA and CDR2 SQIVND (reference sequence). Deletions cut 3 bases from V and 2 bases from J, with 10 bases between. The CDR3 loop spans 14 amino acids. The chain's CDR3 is CASSIRDLNTEAFF. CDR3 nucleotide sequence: TGTGCCAGTAGTATCCGGGACTTAAACACTGAAGCTTTCTTT.

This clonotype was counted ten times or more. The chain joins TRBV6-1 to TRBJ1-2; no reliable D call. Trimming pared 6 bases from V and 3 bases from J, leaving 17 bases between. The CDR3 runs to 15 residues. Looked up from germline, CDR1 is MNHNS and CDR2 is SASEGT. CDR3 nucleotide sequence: TGTGCCAGCAGACCTGGGGTTTATTATTACTATGGCTACACCTTC. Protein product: CASRPGVYYYYGYTF.

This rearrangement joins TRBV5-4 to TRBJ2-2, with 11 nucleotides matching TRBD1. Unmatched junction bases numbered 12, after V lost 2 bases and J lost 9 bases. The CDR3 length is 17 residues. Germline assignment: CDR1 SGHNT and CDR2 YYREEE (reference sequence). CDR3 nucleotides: TGTGCCAGCAGCTTAGGACAGGGGGCTATGATTCCCCGGGAGCTGTTTTTT. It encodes CASSLGQGAMIPRELFF.

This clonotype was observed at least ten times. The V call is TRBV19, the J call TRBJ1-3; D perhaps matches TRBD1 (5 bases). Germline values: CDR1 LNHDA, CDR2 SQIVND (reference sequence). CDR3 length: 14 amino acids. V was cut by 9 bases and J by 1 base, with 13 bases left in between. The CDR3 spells CASSPGLSGNTIYF. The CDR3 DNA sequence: TGTGCCAGCAGTCCGGGACTTTCTGGAAACACCATATATTTT.

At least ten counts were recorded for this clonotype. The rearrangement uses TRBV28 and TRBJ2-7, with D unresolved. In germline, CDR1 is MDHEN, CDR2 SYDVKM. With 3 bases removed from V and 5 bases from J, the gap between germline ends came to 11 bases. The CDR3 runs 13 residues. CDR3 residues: CASSFVGLNEQYF. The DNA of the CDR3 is TGTGCCAGCAGTTTTGTAGGGCTCAACGAGCAGTACTTC.

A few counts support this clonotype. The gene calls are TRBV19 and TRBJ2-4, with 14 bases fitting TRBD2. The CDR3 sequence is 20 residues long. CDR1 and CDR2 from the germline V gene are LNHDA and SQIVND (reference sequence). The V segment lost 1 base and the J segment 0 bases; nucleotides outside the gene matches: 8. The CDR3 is CASSIGPTSGRAVAKNIQYF. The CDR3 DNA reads TGTGCCAGTAGTATAGGGCCGACTAGCGGGAGGGCCGTAGCCAAAAACATTCAGTACTTC.

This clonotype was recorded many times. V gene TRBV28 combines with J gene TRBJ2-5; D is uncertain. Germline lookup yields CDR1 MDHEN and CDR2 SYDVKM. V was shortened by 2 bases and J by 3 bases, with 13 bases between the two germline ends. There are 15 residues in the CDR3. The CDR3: CASSLNTLYEETQYF. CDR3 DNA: TGTGCCAGCAGTTTAAACACCTTATACGAAGAGACCCAGTACTTC. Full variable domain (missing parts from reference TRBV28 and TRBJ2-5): DVKVTQSSRYLVKRTGEKVFLECVQDMDHENMFWYRQDPGLGLRLIYFSYDVKMKEKGDIPEGYSVSREKKERFSLILESASTNQTSMYLCASSLNTLYEETQYFGPGTRLLVL.

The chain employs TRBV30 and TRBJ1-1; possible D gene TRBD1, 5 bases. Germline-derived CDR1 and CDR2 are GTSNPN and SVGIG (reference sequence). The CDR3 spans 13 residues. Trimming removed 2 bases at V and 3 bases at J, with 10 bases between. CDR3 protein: CAWSTGSDTEAFF. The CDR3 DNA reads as TGTGCCTGGAGTACAGGCTCGGACACTGAAGCTTTCTTT.